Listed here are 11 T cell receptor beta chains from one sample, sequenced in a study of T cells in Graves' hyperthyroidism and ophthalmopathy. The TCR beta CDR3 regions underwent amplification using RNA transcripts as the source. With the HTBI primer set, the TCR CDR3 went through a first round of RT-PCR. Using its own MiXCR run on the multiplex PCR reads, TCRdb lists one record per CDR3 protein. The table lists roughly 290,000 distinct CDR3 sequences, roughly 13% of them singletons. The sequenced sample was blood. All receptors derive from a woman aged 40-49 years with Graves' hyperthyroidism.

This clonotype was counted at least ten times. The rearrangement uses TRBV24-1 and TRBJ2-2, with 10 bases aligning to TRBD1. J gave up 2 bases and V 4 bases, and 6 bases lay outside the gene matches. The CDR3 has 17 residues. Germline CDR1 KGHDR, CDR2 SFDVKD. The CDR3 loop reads CATSESDRGINTGELFF. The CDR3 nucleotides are TGTGCCACCAGTGAGTCGGACAGGGGGATAAACACCGGGGAGCTGTTTTTT.

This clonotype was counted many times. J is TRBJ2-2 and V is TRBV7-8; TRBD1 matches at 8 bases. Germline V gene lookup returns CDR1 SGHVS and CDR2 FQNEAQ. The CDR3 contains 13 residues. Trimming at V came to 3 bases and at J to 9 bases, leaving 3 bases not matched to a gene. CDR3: CASSFGQGRELFF. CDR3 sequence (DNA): TGTGCCAGCAGCTTCGGACAGGGCCGGGAGCTGTTTTTT.

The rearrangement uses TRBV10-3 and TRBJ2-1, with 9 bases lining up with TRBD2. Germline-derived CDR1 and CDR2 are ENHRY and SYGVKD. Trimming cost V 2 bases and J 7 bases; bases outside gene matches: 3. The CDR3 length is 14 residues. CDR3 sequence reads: CAISEGLAPNEQFF. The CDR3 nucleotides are TGTGCCATCAGTGAGGGACTAGCGCCGAATGAGCAGTTCTTC.

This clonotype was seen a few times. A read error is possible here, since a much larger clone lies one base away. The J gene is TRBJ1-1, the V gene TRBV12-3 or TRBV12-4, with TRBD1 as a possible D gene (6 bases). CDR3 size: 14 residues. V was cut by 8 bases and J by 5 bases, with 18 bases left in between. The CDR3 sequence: CASGISGGSTEAFF. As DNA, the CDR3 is TGTGCCAGCGGTATCTCCGGGGGCTCTACTGAAGCTTTCTTT.

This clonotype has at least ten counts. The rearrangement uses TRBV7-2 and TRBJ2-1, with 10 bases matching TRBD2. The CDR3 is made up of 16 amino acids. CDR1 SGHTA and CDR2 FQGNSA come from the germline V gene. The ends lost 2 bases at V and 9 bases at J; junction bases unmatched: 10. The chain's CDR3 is CASSLFAAGGPSEQFF. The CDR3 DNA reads TGTGCCAGCAGCTTATTTGCAGCGGGAGGGCCGAGTGAGCAGTTCTTC.

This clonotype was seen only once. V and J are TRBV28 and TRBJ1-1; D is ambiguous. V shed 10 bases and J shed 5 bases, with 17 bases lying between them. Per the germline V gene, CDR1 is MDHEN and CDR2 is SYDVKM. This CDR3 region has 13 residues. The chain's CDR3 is CATSWPGGTEAFF. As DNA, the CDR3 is TGTGCCACCAGCTGGCCGGGTGGGACTGAAGCTTTCTTT.

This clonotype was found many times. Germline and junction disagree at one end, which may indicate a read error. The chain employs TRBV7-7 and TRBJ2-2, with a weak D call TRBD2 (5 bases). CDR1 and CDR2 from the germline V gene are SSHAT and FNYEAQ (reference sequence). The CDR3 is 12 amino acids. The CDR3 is CASSLEGGELFF. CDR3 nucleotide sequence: TGTGCTAGCAGCTTAGAGGGCGGGGAGCTGTTTTTT.

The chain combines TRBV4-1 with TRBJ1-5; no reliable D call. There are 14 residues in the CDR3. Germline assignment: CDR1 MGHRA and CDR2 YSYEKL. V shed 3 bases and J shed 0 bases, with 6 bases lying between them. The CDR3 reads CASSHRPSNQPQHF. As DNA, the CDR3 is TGCGCCAGCAGCCACAGGCCTAGCAATCAGCCCCAGCATTTT.

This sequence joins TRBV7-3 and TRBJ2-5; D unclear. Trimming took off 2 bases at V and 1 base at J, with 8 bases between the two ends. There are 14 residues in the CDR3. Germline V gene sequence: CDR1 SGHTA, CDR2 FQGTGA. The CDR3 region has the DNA TGTGCCAGCAGCTTAGGGCCAGGCCAAGAGACCCAGTACTTC. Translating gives CASSLGPGQETQYF.

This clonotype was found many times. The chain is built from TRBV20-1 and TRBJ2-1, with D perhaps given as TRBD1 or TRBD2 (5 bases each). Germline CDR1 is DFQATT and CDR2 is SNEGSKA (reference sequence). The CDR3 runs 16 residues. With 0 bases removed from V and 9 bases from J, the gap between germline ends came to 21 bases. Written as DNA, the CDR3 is TGCAGTGCTAGAGATCTGGGGGATGTAAGTTTCAGTGAGCAGTTCTTC. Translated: CSARDLGDVSFSEQFF.

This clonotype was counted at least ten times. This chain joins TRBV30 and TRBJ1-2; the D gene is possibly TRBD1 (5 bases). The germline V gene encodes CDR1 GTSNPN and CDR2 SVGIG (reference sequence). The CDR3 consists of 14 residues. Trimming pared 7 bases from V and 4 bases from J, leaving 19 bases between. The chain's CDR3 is CASDTRDSSYGYTF. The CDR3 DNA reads TGTGCCTCTGACACCCGGGACTCCAGCTATGGCTACACCTTC.